The 21 T cell receptor beta chains below were found in one sample sequenced in a study of T cell responses to AZD1222 COVID-19 vaccine (dated by TCRdb to 2020 to 2023). Library preparation used the immunoSEQ multiplex PCR assay. Imported from immuneACCESS, the table was reduced by TCRdb to in-frame sequences with V and J called. These copies leave out some clones; in studies compared against another copy, an unresolved V gene accounts for under half, and the cause of the remainder is not known. This sample holds just over 95,000 clones; about 89% were observed only once. The leading ten clones occupy roughly 3.5% of the sample. The time point label of this sample denotes: baseline before first vaccination. This sample comprised peripheral blood, obtained on day 0 of AZD1222 vaccination. The receptors originated from an adult in good health.

V is TRBV2 and J is TRBJ1-5; tentatively, D is TRBD1 (5 bases). This CDR3 is built from 12 residues. Per the germline V gene, CDR1 is SNHLY and CDR2 is FYNNEI. V was pared by 8 bases and J by 4 bases, with 9 bases between. CDR3 amino acids: CASEGINQPQHF. CDR3 in DNA: TGTGCCAGCGAGGGGATTAATCAGCCCCAGCATTTT. Using reference TRBV2 and TRBJ1-5 for the parts outside the CDR3, the full variable domain is EPEVTQTPSHQVTQMGQEVILRCVPISNHLYFYWYRQILGQKVEFLVSFYNNEISEKSEIFDDQFSVERPDGSNFTLKIRSTKLEDSAMYFCASEGINQPQHFGDGTRLSIL.

The chain carries TRBV25-1 and TRBJ1-4; D remains ambiguous. The V end was cut by 6 bases, the J end by 0 bases, with 8 bases between. CDR1 MGHDK and CDR2 SYGVNS come from the germline V gene. This CDR3 is 14 amino acids long. As DNA, the CDR3 is TGTGCCAGCAGGGACTCCACAACTAATGAAAAACTGTTTTTT. Translation gives CASRDSTTNEKLFF.

This chain connects TRBV6-5 to TRBJ1-3, with a weak D call TRBD1 (5 bases). V gave up 4 bases and J gave up 4 bases, with 11 bases separating them. Germline CDR1 reads MNHEY; CDR2 reads SVGAGI. The CDR3 contains 14 residues. DNA for the CDR3: TGTGCCAGCAGTTCCTGGACATACGGAAACACCATATATTTT. It encodes CASSSWTYGNTIYF.

This chain links TRBV29-1 with TRBJ2-3; D unresolved. The CDR3 sequence is 14 residues long. V dropped 3 bases and J dropped 14 bases, with 24 bases sitting between them. The germline V gene encodes CDR1 SQVTM and CDR2 ANQGSEA. This CDR3 reads CSVDFRAPIPIRYF. The CDR3 bases are TGCAGCGTTGACTTTCGGGCCCCCATACCTATCAGGTATTTT.

This chain uses TRBV27 with TRBJ2-2; 7 bases fit TRBD2. This CDR3 is 15 amino acids long. Germline V gives CDR1 MNHEY, CDR2 SMNVEV (reference sequence). The trim removed 6 bases at V and 4 bases at J, leaving 8 bases unmatched. Here the CDR3 DNA reads TGTGCCAGCAGCCCTAGCGGCCGGGGCACCGGGGAGCTGTTTTTT. Encoded protein: CASSPSGRGTGELFF.

V is TRBV5-5 and J is TRBJ2-7; the match to TRBD1 covers 10 bases. V gave up 4 bases and J gave up 2 bases; unmatched junction bases: 3. The CDR3 sequence is 14 residues long. CDR1 is SGHKS, CDR2 YYEKEE, per germline (reference sequence). The CDR3: CASSAGTGAYEQYF. CDR3 sequence (DNA): TGTGCCAGCAGCGCGGGGACAGGGGCCTACGAGCAGTACTTC.

The chain combines TRBV20-1 with TRBJ1-4; weak D call: TRBD1 (6 bases). The length of the CDR3 is 15 residues. Trimming removed 3 bases at V and 3 bases at J, with 14 bases between. Germline CDR1 reads DFQATT; CDR2 reads SNEGSKA (reference sequence). The CDR3 sequence: CSASNPGEANEKLFF. CDR3 nucleotides: TGCAGTGCTAGTAACCCAGGGGAGGCTAATGAAAAACTGTTTTTT.

V is TRBV5-6 and J is TRBJ1-1, with D unresolved. The germline gives CDR1 SGHDT, CDR2 YYEEEE. Trimming took off 5 bases at V and 4 bases at J, with 18 bases between the two ends. This CDR3 spans 15 amino acids. Here the CDR3 DNA reads TGTGCCAGCAGATCTGAGGTGGGCGCGGGCACTGAAGCTTTCTTT. As protein: CASRSEVGAGTEAFF.

V and J are TRBV5-1 and TRBJ1-2; 7 nucleotides match TRBD1. The CDR3 extends over 15 amino acids. J gave up 6 bases and V 4 bases, and 12 bases lay outside the gene matches. Germline V gene data show CDR1 as SGHRS and CDR2 as YFSETQ. CDR3 sequence (DNA): TGCGCCAGCAGCCCCGTTAACACAGGGGCAGATGGCTACACCTTC. It codes for CASSPVNTGADGYTF.

This clone has just one count. The chain is built from TRBV3-1 (or the pseudogene TRBV3-2) and TRBJ2-7; D gene ambiguous. The CDR3 length is 17 residues. Germline V CDR1 and CDR2: LGHDT, YNNKEL (reference sequence). The germline V and J ends were trimmed by 4 bases and 7 bases, with 26 bases remaining between them. CDR3 DNA sequence: TGTGCCAGCAGCCCTCGAAATCGCAGCAACACACCGCGGGAGCAGTACTTC. Translation: CASSPRNRSNTPREQYF.

The chain is built from TRBV7-9 and TRBJ1-2, with D uncertain. The CDR3 runs 14 residues. In germline, CDR1 is SEHNR, CDR2 FQNEAQ (reference sequence). Trimming shortened V by 5 bases and J by 2 bases, and 12 bases separated the two germline ends. The CDR3 here is CASSPRAANYGYTF. CDR3 coding DNA: TGTGCCAGCAGCCCCCGAGCAGCGAACTATGGCTACACCTTC.

The chain carries TRBV19 and TRBJ1-5; D gene uncertain. The germline gives CDR1 LNHDA, CDR2 SQIVND (reference sequence). V was pared by 1 base and J by 4 bases, with 5 bases between. The CDR3 loop spans 13 amino acids. The CDR3 is CASSIAGNQPQHF. As DNA, the CDR3 is TGTGCCAGTAGTATAGCCGGAAATCAGCCCCAGCATTTT.

The chain is built from TRBV19 and TRBJ1-1; D unresolved. V dropped 7 bases and J dropped 1 base, with 10 bases sitting between them. The germline V gene encodes CDR1 LNHDA and CDR2 SQIVND (reference sequence). This CDR3 has 13 amino acids. The CDR3 sequence is CASNTRANTEAFF. CDR3 nucleotide sequence: TGTGCCAGTAACACACGAGCGAACACTGAAGCTTTCTTT.

V gene TRBV11-3 combines with J gene TRBJ2-3; D is ambiguous. The V end lost 1 base, the J end lost 4 bases, and 12 bases lay between the germline ends. Per the germline V gene, CDR1 is SGHNT and CDR2 is YENEEA. CDR3 length: 15 amino acids. CDR3 DNA: TGTGCCAGCAGCTTAGGTTTAGGCTTCGCAGATACGCAGTATTTT. Protein sequence: CASSLGLGFADTQYF.

V and J are TRBV7-2 and TRBJ2-5; 8 bases align to TRBD2. With V trimmed by 1 base and J by 1 base, 8 bases remained unmatched. Germline lookup yields CDR1 SGHTA and CDR2 FQGNSA. This CDR3 is 17 amino acids long. CDR3 residues: CASSLGGGGPFQETQYF. DNA of the CDR3: TGTGCCAGCAGCTTAGGTGGCGGGGGGCCCTTCCAAGAGACCCAGTACTTC. The variable domain in full, with the rest retrieved from reference TRBV7-2 and TRBJ2-5, is GAGVSQSPSNKVTEKGKDVELRCDPISGHTALYWYRQSLGQGLEFLIYFQGNSAPDKSGLPSDRFSAERTGGSVSTLTIQRTQQEDSAVYLCASSLGGGGPFQETQYFGPGTRLLVL.

This clone has just a few counts. The V gene is TRBV29-1, the J gene TRBJ1-1; 12 bases align to TRBD1. The CDR3 has 14 residues. Trimming cost V 7 bases and J 10 bases; bases outside gene matches: 13. Germline V gene data show CDR1 as SQVTM and CDR2 as ANQGSEA. The CDR3 spells CSATGTGGANRAFF. The CDR3 DNA follows: TGCAGCGCAACCGGGACAGGGGGCGCAAATAGAGCTTTCTTT.

In its sample, this clone was seen once. This chain connects TRBV7-2 to TRBJ2-6; TRBD1 or TRBD2 may be the D gene (6 bases each). The CDR3 consists of 15 residues. Trimming stripped 4 bases from V and 4 bases from J, with 11 bases between. Germline CDR1 SGHTA, CDR2 FQGNSA. DNA of the CDR3: TGTGCCAGCAGCTCATGGGGGGCCGGGGCCAACGTCCTGACTTTC. It specifies CASSSWGAGANVLTF.

V gene TRBV11-2 combines with J gene TRBJ2-7, with 7 bases matching TRBD1. The V gene end was trimmed by 7 bases and the J gene end by 3 bases; junction bases not matched to a gene: 12. Looked up from germline, CDR1 is SGHAT and CDR2 is FQNNGV. This CDR3 has 15 residues. CDR3 protein: CASTRSDTGDYEQYF. The CDR3 DNA sequence: TGTGCCAGCACCCGGTCTGATACAGGGGACTACGAGCAGTACTTC.

The rearrangement joins TRBV6-4 to TRBJ2-1; D is perhaps TRBD2 (6 bases). Per the germline V gene, CDR1 is MRHNA and CDR2 is SNTAGT. The V end was cut by 3 bases, the J end by 3 bases, with 12 bases between. CDR3 length: 15 residues. The CDR3 sequence is CASSELADHYNEQFF. DNA of the CDR3: TGTGCCAGCAGTGAATTAGCGGACCACTACAATGAGCAGTTCTTC.

V gene TRBV2 combines with J gene TRBJ2-5; TRBD2 agrees at 8 bases. V dropped 5 bases and J dropped 5; count of bases not matched to a gene: 13. The CDR3 has 16 residues. Germline V lookup: CDR1 SNHLY, CDR2 FYNNEI. CDR3 in amino acids: CASSLGQRGSGETQYF. The CDR3 DNA sequence: TGTGCCAGCAGTTTGGGTCAGCGGGGGTCGGGGGAGACCCAGTACTTC. Full variable domain (outside the CDR3, taken from reference TRBV2 and TRBJ2-5): EPEVTQTPSHQVTQMGQEVILRCVPISNHLYFYWYRQILGQKVEFLVSFYNNEISEKSEIFDDQFSVERPDGSNFTLKIRSTKLEDSAMYFCASSLGQRGSGETQYFGPGTRLLVL.

The J gene is TRBJ1-1, the V gene TRBV3-1 (or the pseudogene TRBV3-2), with TRBD1 matching over 7 bases. Germline trimming cut 6 bases from V and 1 base from J; bases unmatched to any gene: 5. This CDR3 spans 14 amino acids. Germline CDR1 reads LGHDT; CDR2 reads YNNKEL (reference sequence). The CDR3 sequence is CASSYRDRNTEAFF. CDR3 DNA sequence: TGTGCCAGCAGTTACCGGGACAGGAACACTGAAGCTTTCTTT.